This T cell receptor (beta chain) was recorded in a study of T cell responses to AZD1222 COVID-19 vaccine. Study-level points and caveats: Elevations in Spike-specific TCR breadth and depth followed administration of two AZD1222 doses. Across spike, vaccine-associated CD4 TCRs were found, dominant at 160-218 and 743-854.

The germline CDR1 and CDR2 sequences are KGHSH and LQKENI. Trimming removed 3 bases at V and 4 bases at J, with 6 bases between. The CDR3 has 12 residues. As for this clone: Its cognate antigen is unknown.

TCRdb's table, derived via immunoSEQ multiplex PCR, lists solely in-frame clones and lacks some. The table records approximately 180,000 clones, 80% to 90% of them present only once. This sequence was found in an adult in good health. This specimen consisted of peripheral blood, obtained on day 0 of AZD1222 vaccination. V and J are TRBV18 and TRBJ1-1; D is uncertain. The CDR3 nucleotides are TGTGCCAGCTCACCTGAGGTCACTGAAGCTTTCTTT. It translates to CASSPEVTEAFF.